The 26 T cell receptor beta chains reported below all come from one sample, sequenced in a study of Ad26.COV2.S vaccination and SARS-CoV-2 variants. Treatment meaning: 19 received Ad26.COV2.S at low or high dose, single or two shots; roughly five received placebo; per-sample allocation not given. The samples date from day 63 after the first vaccine or placebo injection. Assay: immunoSEQ multiplex PCR; the TCRdb copy retains only in-frame clones and omits some. Found here are roughly 700,000 clones, roughly 90% of them singletons; the top ten hold roughly 1.5%. The sequenced sample was peripheral blood, obtained in a trial of Ad26.COV2.S vaccine versus placebo. These receptors came from a person aged 18-60 years who received the Ad26.COV2.S COVID-19 vaccine or a placebo.

The gene calls are TRBV18 and TRBJ2-3, with 9 nucleotides matching TRBD2. This CDR3 contains 16 residues. Germline lookup yields CDR1 KGHSH and CDR2 LQKENI. Trimming removed 3 bases from V and 2 bases from J; junction bases left unmatched: 6. CDR3 coding DNA: TGTGCCAGCTCACCCCTGGGACTAGCCATCACAGATACGCAGTATTTT. Translated, it gives CASSPLGLAITDTQYF.

V and J are TRBV27 and TRBJ1-2; unclear D gene. The CDR3 extends over 14 amino acids. Germline V gene sequence: CDR1 MNHEY, CDR2 SMNVEV (reference sequence). V was clipped by 5 bases and J by 6 bases, with 16 bases between them. CDR3 in DNA: TGTGCCAGCAGTCGCTTAGACCGCCCTGATGGCTACACCTTC. This gives the protein CASSRLDRPDGYTF.

About this clone: The same CDR3 also results from other DNA sequences found in this sample. The chain employs TRBV4-3 and TRBJ2-7; D possibly corresponds to TRBD2 (5 bases). This CDR3 contains 14 residues. Germline assignment: CDR1 LGHNA and CDR2 YSLEER. The germline V and J ends were trimmed by 0 bases and 2 bases, with 8 bases remaining between them. CDR3 sequence reads: CASSQDGGPYEQYF. CDR3 DNA sequence: TGCGCCAGCAGCCAAGACGGAGGCCCCTACGAGCAGTACTTC.

This clone has just one count. The chain has TRBV9 and TRBJ2-3; possible D gene TRBD2, 5 bases. Germline assignment: CDR1 SGDLS and CDR2 YYNGEE. Trimming stripped 0 bases from V and 0 bases from J, with 11 bases between. CDR3 length: 16 residues. In DNA, the CDR3 is TGTGCCAGCAGCGTAGGCGGGTCCTTAAGCACAGATACGCAGTATTTT. Translation gives CASSVGGSLSTDTQYF.

The chain uses TRBV24-1 and TRBJ2-1, with D hard to call. The CDR3 is 10 residues long. The germline V gene has CDR1 KGHDR and CDR2 SFDVKD. V was shortened by 6 bases and J by 13 bases, with 9 bases between the two germline ends. The DNA for the CDR3 is TGTGCCACCAGTTTAGGCAAACAGTTCTTC. Translating gives CATSLGKQFF.

V usage is TRBV27 and J usage is TRBJ2-7; 11 nucleotides align to TRBD2. The V gene end was trimmed by 7 bases and the J gene end by 0 bases; junction bases not matched to a gene: 8. Germline values: CDR1 MNHEY, CDR2 SMNVEV (reference sequence). This CDR3 has 16 residues. The CDR3 DNA is TGTGCCAGCACCGACGCCGGGACTAGCGGCTCCTACGAGCAGTACTTC. Translating it yields CASTDAGTSGSYEQYF.

The chain links TRBV19 to TRBJ2-5, with a tentative D call TRBD1 (5 bases). Germline CDR1 reads LNHDA; CDR2 reads SQIVND (reference sequence). The CDR3 consists of 15 residues. V shed 3 bases and J shed 2 bases, with 13 bases lying between them. For the CDR3, the DNA is TGTGCCAGTAGTATGTCAGGACACCGACAAGAGACCCAGTACTTC. It specifies CASSMSGHRQETQYF.

This clone was observed a single time. The genes are TRBV3-1 (or the pseudogene TRBV3-2) and TRBJ1-6; D is ambiguous. Trimming cost V 4 bases and J 7 bases, with 8 bases left between them. The CDR3 runs to 13 residues. CDR1 is LGHDT, CDR2 YNNKEL, per germline (reference sequence). Here the CDR3 reads CASSPSRNSPLHF. For the CDR3, the DNA is TGTGCCAGCAGCCCTAGTAGAAATTCACCCCTCCACTTT.

V is TRBV5-4 and J is TRBJ2-1; 7 bases agree with TRBD1. V was pared by 4 bases and J by 0 bases, with 7 bases of the junction left unmatched. CDR3 length: 16 residues. Germline V gene sequence: CDR1 SGHNT, CDR2 YYREEE (reference sequence). The CDR3 region has the DNA TGTGCCAGCAGCCCCCGGACAGGCTACTCCTACAATGAGCAGTTCTTC. This gives the protein CASSPRTGYSYNEQFF. The full variable domain, in which reference TRBV5-4 and TRBJ2-1 provide the parts outside the CDR3, is ETGVTQSPTHLIKTRGQQVTLRCSSQSGHNTVSWYQQALGQGPQFIFQYYREEENGRGNFPPRFSGLQFPNYSSELNVNALELDDSALYLCASSPRTGYSYNEQFFGPGTRLTVL.

DNA of the CDR3: TGTGCCAGCAGCCAAGGCCCCCCGGCCAAACTGTTTTTT. Protein sequence: CASSQGPPAKLFF. The genes are TRBV3-1 (or the pseudogene TRBV3-2) and TRBJ1-4; D gene ambiguous. Per germline, CDR1 LGHDT and CDR2 YNNKEL (reference sequence). V shed 1 base and J shed 11 bases, with 11 bases lying between them. This CDR3 region has 13 residues.

The chain employs TRBV7-2 and TRBJ2-5, with D possibly matching TRBD1 (6 bases). The CDR3 is 14 amino acids. With 3 bases removed from V and 5 bases from J, the gap between germline ends came to 13 bases. Germline V lookup: CDR1 SGHTA, CDR2 FQGNSA. The DNA of the CDR3 is TGTGCCAGCAGCTTTAGTGGGGGCTGGGAGACCCAGTACTTC. Protein: CASSFSGGWETQYF.

The rearrangement joins TRBV30 to TRBJ2-7; a possible D gene is TRBD1 (5 bases). Trimming left V 0 bases short and J 5 bases short, with 8 bases between. The CDR3 length is 12 residues. Germline V gene data show CDR1 as GTSNPN and CDR2 as SVGIG (reference sequence). CDR3 in amino acids: CAWSVARDEQYF. The CDR3 DNA follows: TGTGCCTGGAGTGTGGCCAGGGACGAGCAGTACTTC.

The chain combines TRBV6-6 with TRBJ2-2, with D possibly TRBD2 on 5 matching bases. The germline gives CDR1 MNHNY, CDR2 SVGAGI (reference sequence). V lost 8 bases and J lost 1, with 11 bases in between. This CDR3 region has 14 residues. The CDR3 bases are TGTGCCAGCTCTTACGGGGTGAACACCGGGGAGCTGTTTTTT. Translated: CASSYGVNTGELFF.

J is TRBJ1-5 and V is TRBV7-2; 9 bases align to TRBD1. CDR1 SGHTA and CDR2 FQGNSA come from the germline V gene. The J segment lost 7 bases and the V segment lost 5 bases, leaving 9 bases of the junction unmatched. CDR3 length equals 15 residues. The CDR3 DNA is TGTGCCAGCAGCCTCCGGACAGGGGATCGCCAGCCCCAGCATTTT. Translation: CASSLRTGDRQPQHF.

This clone was counted once. V usage is TRBV19 and J usage is TRBJ2-1; D is perhaps TRBD1 or TRBD2 (5 bases each). V was clipped by 3 bases and J by 4 bases, with 19 bases between them. This CDR3 region has 17 residues. CDR1 is LNHDA, CDR2 SQIVND, per germline (reference sequence). This CDR3 reads CASSIQGWGPMYNEQFF. For the CDR3, the DNA is TGTGCCAGTAGTATTCAGGGATGGGGACCTATGTACAATGAGCAGTTCTTC. Together with reference TRBV19 and TRBJ2-1, the CDR3 gives the full variable domain: DGGITQSPKYLFRKEGQNVTLSCEQNLNHDAMYWYRQDPGQGLRLIYYSQIVNDFQKGDIAEGYSVSREKKESFPLTVTSAQKNPTAFYLCASSIQGWGPMYNEQFFGPGTRLTVL.

The chain employs TRBV4-3 and TRBJ2-7; 11 nucleotides align to TRBD2. The germline gives CDR1 LGHNA, CDR2 YSLEER. Losses at the gene ends were 3 bases for V and 2 bases for J; bases not matched to a gene: 9. This CDR3 spans 17 amino acids. CDR3: CASSQALAGGTTYEQYF. In nucleotides, the CDR3 is TGCGCCAGCAGCCAGGCCCTAGCGGGGGGCACAACCTACGAGCAGTACTTC.

This sequence joins TRBV11-3 and TRBJ2-1; 7 bases map to TRBD2. The CDR3 has 15 residues. The trim removed 1 base at V and 4 bases at J, leaving 4 bases unmatched. Germline loops: CDR1 SGHNT, CDR2 YENEEA. The CDR3 spells CASSLGGRGYNEQFF. CDR3 coding DNA: TGTGCCAGCAGCTTAGGTGGGAGGGGATACAATGAGCAGTTCTTC.

The chain recombines TRBV7-2 with TRBJ2-2, with 8 bases matching TRBD2. Germline V CDR1 and CDR2: SGHTA, FQGNSA. CDR3 size: 17 residues. Trimming took 1 base from V and 1 from J; bases not matched to a gene: 5. CDR3 bases: TGTGCCAGCAGCTTAGTTGTCCTAGCGGGGAACACCGGGGAGCTGTTTTTT. Translation gives CASSLVVLAGNTGELFF.

V and J are TRBV4-1 and TRBJ2-1; no firm D call. Trimming removed 3 bases at V and 10 bases at J, with 7 bases between. CDR1 is MGHRA and CDR2 is YSYEKL in the germline V gene. The CDR3 totals 11 residues. The DNA of the CDR3 is TGCGCCAGCAGCCACGGGTGGGAGCAGTTCTTC. This codes for CASSHGWEQFF.

CDR3 sequence (DNA): TGTGCCAGCAGGGCGAACTACGAGCAGTACTTC. As protein: CASRANYEQYF. This chain links TRBV12-3 or TRBV12-4 with TRBJ2-7, with unresolved D. This CDR3 is built from 11 residues. V was trimmed by 6 bases and J by 3 bases, leaving 6 bases between them.

The gene calls are TRBV13 and TRBJ2-7; 12 nucleotides align to TRBD2. This CDR3 is 15 amino acids long. CDR1 is PRHDT and CDR2 is FYEKMQ in the germline V gene (reference sequence). The V gene end was trimmed by 4 bases and the J gene end by 3 bases; junction bases not matched to a gene: 4. The CDR3, as DNA: TGTGCCAGCAGCTCAGCTAGCGGGGGGGTCTACGAGCAGTACTTC. Its translation: CASSSASGGVYEQYF.

The chain joins TRBV5-4 to TRBJ2-2; D not certain. The CDR3 length is 15 residues. The germline V and J ends were trimmed by 5 bases and 3 bases, with 14 bases remaining between them. Germline CDR1 SGHNT, CDR2 YYREEE (reference sequence). The CDR3 sequence: CASSPRIGYTGELFF. CDR3 DNA: TGTGCCAGCAGTCCTCGGATTGGGTACACCGGGGAGCTGTTTTTT.

The chain combines TRBV4-3 with TRBJ2-3; weak D call: TRBD2 (6 bases). Trimming removed 1 base at V and 2 bases at J, with 13 bases between. This CDR3 is 16 amino acids long. Germline V lookup: CDR1 LGHNA, CDR2 YSLEER. This CDR3 reads CASSQARGTTTDTQYF. CDR3 DNA sequence: TGCGCCAGCAGCCAAGCACGGGGGACCACCACAGATACGCAGTATTTT.

The V call is TRBV30, the J call TRBJ2-7; the D is unclear. V was pared by 3 bases and J by 3 bases, with 12 bases between. The CDR3 runs to 13 residues. The germline gives CDR1 GTSNPN, CDR2 SVGIG (reference sequence). In nucleotides, the CDR3 is TGTGCCTGGAGCCCTCCCCACCTCTACGAGCAGTACTTC. This gives the protein CAWSPPHLYEQYF.

CDR3 DNA: TGTGCCAGCAGAGATACAGGGACAGTGACCTATGGCTACACCTTC. Translation: CASRDTGTVTYGYTF. V gene TRBV6-5 combines with J gene TRBJ1-2, with 7 bases fitting TRBD1. Germline lookup yields CDR1 MNHEY and CDR2 SVGAGI. The junction had 11 bases not matched to a gene; V was cut back by 6 bases and J by 4 bases. The length of the CDR3 is 15 residues.

This clone was seen once. The chain is built from TRBV19 and TRBJ2-7, with 9 nucleotides matching TRBD2. Trimming took 3 bases from V and 4 from J; bases not matched to a gene: 10. This CDR3 is built from 16 residues. Per the germline V gene, CDR1 is LNHDA and CDR2 is SQIVND (reference sequence). Written as DNA, the CDR3 is TGTGCCAGTAGTATGGGGGCGGCTAGCGGGGCTTACGAGCAGTACTTC. Translating it yields CASSMGAASGAYEQYF. The variable domain in full, with the rest retrieved from reference TRBV19 and TRBJ2-7, is DGGITQSPKYLFRKEGQNVTLSCEQNLNHDAMYWYRQDPGQGLRLIYYSQIVNDFQKGDIAEGYSVSREKKESFPLTVTSAQKNPTAFYLCASSMGAASGAYEQYFGPGTRLTVT.